The 19 T cell receptor beta chains below were found in one sample sequenced in a study of shared clonotypes between healthy human individuals. Clones were sequenced by immunoSEQ multiplex PCR, and TCRdb holds only the in-frame ones, with some missing. This sample has approximately 1.1 million clones; 78% occur once, and the top ten carry around 0.47%. Input material: memory CD4+ T cells from PBMCs. The subset here: CD45RA-negative fraction. These receptors were collected from a man aged 18 to 30 in good health. Some clones in this sample may be carry-over from other donors' samples.

The chain has TRBV28 and TRBJ2-6, with D possibly matching TRBD2 (6 bases). V lost 7 bases and J lost 1, with 11 bases in between. The germline CDR1 and CDR2 sequences are MDHEN and SYDVKM. This CDR3 contains 15 residues. CDR3 bases: TGTGCCAGCAAGGGGAGGAATTCTGGGGCCAACGTCCTGACTTTC. Translation gives CASKGRNSGANVLTF.

V and J are TRBV15 and TRBJ2-3; no clear D. The V end was cut by 5 bases, the J end by 0 bases, with 9 bases between. CDR1 and CDR2 from the germline V gene are LNHNV and YYDKDF (reference sequence). The CDR3 is 14 residues long. CDR3 coding DNA: TGTGCCACCAGCCTTAGCAGAAGCACAGATACGCAGTATTTT. This sequence encodes CATSLSRSTDTQYF.

The chain recombines TRBV28 with TRBJ1-2, with a tentative D call TRBD1 (6 bases). The germline V gene has CDR1 MDHEN and CDR2 SYDVKM. The CDR3 sequence is 15 residues long. Deletions cut 6 bases from V and 6 bases from J, with 20 bases between. The CDR3: CASRWSMAQGHGYTF. DNA of the CDR3: TGTGCCAGCAGGTGGTCAATGGCGCAGGGGCATGGCTACACCTTC.

The chain recombines TRBV6-6 with TRBJ1-3; no clear D gene. Germline CDR1 MNHNY, CDR2 SVGAGI (reference sequence). Trimming left V 5 bases short and J 0 bases short, with 11 bases between. The CDR3 contains 15 residues. The CDR3 coding sequence is TGTGCCAGCAGTGGGGTCATACTCTCTGGAAACACCATATATTTT. Amino acid sequence: CASSGVILSGNTIYF.

The genes are TRBV28 and TRBJ2-3; 11 bases line up with TRBD1. With 6 bases clipped from V and 4 bases from J, the junction kept 6 bases outside the gene matches. Germline V gives CDR1 MDHEN, CDR2 SYDVKM. This CDR3 comprises 15 residues. The CDR3 protein is CASRDRGLGPDTQYF. The CDR3 region has the DNA TGTGCCAGCAGGGACAGGGGGCTAGGACCAGATACGCAGTATTTT.

The chain is built from TRBV7-2 and TRBJ2-7; 7 nucleotides agree with TRBD2. Trimming removed 4 bases from V and 2 bases from J; junction bases left unmatched: 8. Germline lookup yields CDR1 SGHTA and CDR2 FQGNSA. This CDR3 spans 15 amino acids. The CDR3 is CASSYRAGFTYEQYF. As DNA, the CDR3 is TGTGCCAGCAGCTACCGAGCGGGGTTTACCTACGAGCAGTACTTC.

The gene calls are TRBV25-1 and TRBJ1-2; 10 nucleotides agree with TRBD1. Trimming took 3 bases from V and 4 from J; bases not matched to a gene: 5. The CDR3 is 15 residues long. Germline assignment: CDR1 MGHDK and CDR2 SYGVNS. The CDR3 spells CASSDPRQGAYGYTF. Written as DNA, the CDR3 is TGTGCCAGCAGTGACCCCAGACAGGGGGCCTATGGCTACACCTTC.

This clone was seen a handful of times. The chain uses TRBV9 and TRBJ1-2; TRBD1 might be the D (6 bases). The V end lost 3 bases, the J end lost 0 bases, and 27 bases lay between the germline ends. The germline CDR1 and CDR2 sequences are SGDLS and YYNGEE. The CDR3 runs to 20 residues. Here the CDR3 reads CASSDPSANRELISNYGYTF. The CDR3 bases are TGTGCCAGCAGCGATCCAAGCGCTAACAGGGAGCTTATTTCTAACTATGGCTACACCTTC.

The sample holds a few counts of this clone. This CDR3 is also generated by other DNA sequences in the sample. This chain connects TRBV6-5 to TRBJ2-7; D perhaps matches TRBD2 (5 bases). Germline CDR1 is MNHEY and CDR2 is SVGAGI. This CDR3 has 11 amino acids. Between the trimmed V and J ends, which lost 2 bases and 6 bases, there was a span of 5 bases. The CDR3: CASSYSGEQYF. The CDR3, as DNA: TGTGCCAGCAGTTACAGCGGCGAGCAGTACTTC.

The V gene is TRBV11-3, the J gene TRBJ2-2; D is perhaps TRBD2 (6 bases). Germline assignment: CDR1 SGHNT and CDR2 YENEEA. V was shortened by 8 bases and J by 5 bases, with 9 bases between the two germline ends. The CDR3 loop spans 12 amino acids. The CDR3 nucleotides are TGTGCCAGCGCGGGACTTACCGGGGAGCTGTTTTTT. It is translated as CASAGLTGELFF.

The chain employs TRBV7-2 and TRBJ1-2; D gene unclear. This CDR3 comprises 15 residues. The ends were cut back, 5 bases at V and 6 bases at J, with 19 bases in the middle. Germline CDR1 is SGHTA and CDR2 is FQGNSA. CDR3 coding DNA: TGTGCCAGCAGCGATCGGAGTGGGAGTGGACATGGCTACACCTTC. Its protein is CASSDRSGSGHGYTF.

The V gene is TRBV2, the J gene TRBJ2-2; D gene ambiguous. In germline, CDR1 is SNHLY, CDR2 FYNNEI. Trimming pared 6 bases from V and 0 bases from J, leaving 11 bases between. This CDR3 is built from 15 residues. The CDR3 DNA follows: TGTGCCAGCAGCTACAGTGACTCGAACACCGGGGAGCTGTTTTTT. This encodes CASSYSDSNTGELFF.

The chain carries TRBV10-3 and TRBJ1-1, with no clear D. V lost 0 bases, J lost 1 base, and 6 bases lay in between. The CDR3 covers 14 residues. CDR1 and CDR2 from the germline V gene are ENHRY and SYGVKD. The CDR3 region has the DNA TGTGCCATCAGTGAGTCGAACCCGAACACTGAAGCTTTCTTT. It encodes CAISESNPNTEAFF.

The chain carries TRBV5-1 and TRBJ1-1; 8 bases match TRBD1. The germline V gene has CDR1 SGHRS and CDR2 YFSETQ. The CDR3 has 14 residues. With V trimmed by 6 bases and J by 1 base, 5 bases remained unmatched. The CDR3 reads CASTMGQANTEAFF. The DNA for the CDR3 is TGCGCCAGCACGATGGGACAGGCGAACACTGAAGCTTTCTTT.

The chain employs TRBV10-2 and TRBJ2-7; D possibly corresponds to TRBD1 (5 bases). Germline-derived CDR1 and CDR2 are WSHSY and SAAADI. CDR3 length: 11 amino acids. V lost 7 bases and J 4 bases, leaving 8 bases between the germline ends. The CDR3 loop reads CASMRQYEQYF. In DNA form, the CDR3 reads TGCGCCAGCATGAGACAGTACGAGCAGTACTTC.

V gene TRBV7-9 combines with J gene TRBJ1-4, with D hard to call. Germline-derived CDR1 and CDR2 are SEHNR and FQNEAQ (reference sequence). V was pared by 5 bases and J by 8 bases, with 15 bases between. The CDR3 spans 14 residues. The DNA for the CDR3 is TGTGCCAGCAGCGGAGACATAAACCCAGAAAAACTGTTTTTT. Residues: CASSGDINPEKLFF.

In regard to this clone: This could be a read error, since a much larger clone is one nucleotide away. The chain links TRBV2 to TRBJ2-3, with D hard to call. Germline-derived CDR1 and CDR2 are SNHLY and FYNNEI. The V and J ends lost 7 bases and 2 bases respectively, with 4 bases between them. The CDR3 covers 11 residues. As DNA, the CDR3 is TGTGCCAGCAAGACCACAGATACGCAGTATTTT. Its translation is CASKTTDTQYF.

The J gene is TRBJ1-5, the V gene TRBV27; no reliable D call. Germline V gene sequence: CDR1 MNHEY, CDR2 SMNVEV (reference sequence). The CDR3 runs 15 residues. V was pared by 3 bases and J by 0 bases, with 9 bases between. The CDR3 is CASSFGQNSNQPQHF. The DNA for the CDR3 is TGTGCCAGCAGTTTTGGCCAGAATAGCAATCAGCCCCAGCATTTT.

The CDR3 bases are TGTGCCAGTAGGATCGTGGGTGTCTATGGCTACACCTTC. Its translation is CASRIVGVYGYTF. The chain couples TRBV19 to TRBJ1-2; D is ambiguous. This CDR3 is built from 13 residues. The germline V gene encodes CDR1 LNHDA and CDR2 SQIVND (reference sequence). V lost 6 bases to trimming and J lost 4 bases, with 12 bases between them.